A selection of T cell receptor beta chains follows, all from one sample in a study of graft-versus-host responses after intestinal transplantation. Sequenced by immunoSEQ multiplex PCR; TCRdb stores in-frame clones only, minus some. The sample records approximately 130,000 clones, approximately 94% being singletons. Their specific antigens are unknown. This sample comprised unstimulated CD4+ T cells sorted from spleen or lymph node cells, obtained before intestinal transplant. Every receptor here comes from a human donor who received an intestinal transplant. Each CDR3 is given with its conserved first and last residue. A D gene is named only where the DNA matches it firmly. Size tells how often a clone was seen (once, few, many) or the class of an expanded clone, and some rows leave it out.

v_call,d_call,clone_size,j_call,cdr3_aa,cdr3_nt
TRBV6-1,-,-,TRBJ1-2,CATLTGDSGYTF,TGTGCCACTTTAACGGGGGACTCTGGCTACACCTTC
TRBV15,TRBD1,-,TRBJ2-1,CATSWGQGLGNEQFF,TGTGCCACCAGCTGGGGACAGGGTCTTGGCAATGAGCAGTTCTTC
TRBV28,-,-,TRBJ1-1,CASSLGAPTEAFF,TGTGCCAGCAGTTTGGGAGCCCCCACTGAAGCTTTCTTT
TRBV19,-,-,TRBJ1-2,CASSRGGVIYGYTF,TGTGCCAGTAGTAGGGGGGGCGTAATCTATGGCTACACCTTC
TRBV5-1,-,-,TRBJ2-1,CASSNEGRDNEQFF,TGCGCCAGCTCCAACGAGGGAAGGGACAATGAGCAGTTCTTC
TRBV9,-,-,TRBJ1-2,CASSVDRGRDYGYTF,TGTGCCAGCAGCGTAGATCGGGGGCGAGACTATGGCTACACCTTC
TRBV7-9,-,-,TRBJ2-2,CASSLGQGNTGELFF,TGTGCCAGCAGCTTAGGGCAGGGGAACACCGGGGAGCTGTTTTTT
TRBV5-5,-,-,TRBJ2-5,CASSFRAGGETQYF,TGTGCCAGCAGTTTCCGGGCAGGAGGAGAGACCCAGTACTTC
TRBV10-2,TRBD1,-,TRBJ2-4,CASSVGTGGNIQYF,TGCGCCAGCAGTGTTGGGACAGGGGGAAACATTCAGTACTTC
TRBV18,TRBD2,-,TRBJ2-3,CASSPPSGSDTQYF,TGTGCCAGCTCACCTCCTAGCGGGTCAGATACGCAGTATTTT
TRBV2,TRBD1,-,TRBJ1-5,CASSLTGVNQPQHF,TGTGCCAGCAGTCTGACAGGGGTTAATCAGCCCCAGCATTTT
TRBV19,-,-,TRBJ1-5,CASSIGGGGQGQHF,TGTGCCAGTAGTATAGGTGGAGGGGGACAAGGCCAGCATTTT
TRBV29-1,TRBD2,once,TRBJ2-7,CSVAGLVGDEQYF,TGCAGCGTGGCGGGACTAGTTGGCGACGAGCAGTACTTC
TRBV11-3,TRBD2,-,TRBJ2-7,CASSLRRGGYEQYF,TGTGCCAGCAGCTTAAGGCGGGGGGGGTACGAGCAGTACTTC
TRBV2,TRBD1,-,TRBJ2-5,CASSEAPDRVEQYF,TGTGCCAGCAGTGAAGCGCCCGACAGGGTAGAGCAGTACTTC
TRBV6-5,TRBD1,-,TRBJ1-3,CASSYSGQGDGNTIYF,TGTGCCAGCAGTTACTCGGGACAGGGAGACGGAAACACCATATATTTT
TRBV27,-,-,TRBJ1-2,CASSLLPGPGNGYTF,TGTGCCAGCAGTTTATTACCAGGGCCGGGGAATGGCTACACCTTC
TRBV12-5,-,once,TRBJ2-7,CASGRGQISYEQYF,TGTGCTAGTGGCAGAGGACAGATCTCCTACGAGCAGTACTTC
TRBV2,-,once,TRBJ1-2,CASSLERANYGYTF,TGTGCCAGCAGCCTTGAACGAGCTAACTATGGCTACACCTTC
TRBV7-9,-,-,TRBJ2-7,CASSPNIDAHGGLRQYF,TGTGCCAGCAGCCCTAACATTGACGCCCATGGTGGGCTGAGGCAGTACTTC
TRBV27,-,-,TRBJ2-2,CASRTTGAKAGELFF,TGTGCCAGCAGGACTACCGGGGCCAAGGCCGGGGAGCTGTTTTTT
TRBV7-2,-,-,TRBJ1-6,CASSLVSSYNSPLHF,TGTGCCAGCAGCTTAGTAAGCTCCTATAATTCACCCCTCCACTTT
TRBV5-1,TRBD2,-,TRBJ2-5,CASTPGLAGWETQYF,TGCGCCAGCACCCCGGGACTAGCGGGGTGGGAGACCCAGTACTTC
TRBV5-6,-,-,TRBJ2-7,CASSLRERYEQYF,TGTGCCAGCAGCTTGCGGGAACGGTACGAGCAGTACTTC
TRBV2,-,-,TRBJ2-3,CASKREDTQYF,TGTGCCAGCAAAAGGGAGGATACGCAGTATTTT
TRBV2,TRBD1,-,TRBJ1-4,CASSIPPNDRAVAF,TGTGCCAGCAGCATACCCCCTAATGACAGGGCGGTGGCTTTT
TRBV5-1,TRBD1,-,TRBJ1-2,CASSYRGGGYTF,TGCGCCAGCAGCTACAGGGGTGGTGGCTACACCTTC